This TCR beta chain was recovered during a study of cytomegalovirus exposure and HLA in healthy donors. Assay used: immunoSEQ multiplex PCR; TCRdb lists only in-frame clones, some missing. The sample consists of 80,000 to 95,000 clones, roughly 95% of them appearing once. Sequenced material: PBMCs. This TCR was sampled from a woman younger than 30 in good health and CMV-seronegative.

The CDR3 protein is CASSQPHFRAQYF. CDR3 in DNA: TGTGCCAGCAGTCAACCCCATTTCCGGGCCCAGTACTTC. This chain joins TRBV6-5 and TRBJ2-5; D remains unclear. This CDR3 is built from 13 residues. In germline, CDR1 is MNHEY, CDR2 SVGAGI. Deletions cut 5 bases from V and 9 bases from J, with 16 bases between.